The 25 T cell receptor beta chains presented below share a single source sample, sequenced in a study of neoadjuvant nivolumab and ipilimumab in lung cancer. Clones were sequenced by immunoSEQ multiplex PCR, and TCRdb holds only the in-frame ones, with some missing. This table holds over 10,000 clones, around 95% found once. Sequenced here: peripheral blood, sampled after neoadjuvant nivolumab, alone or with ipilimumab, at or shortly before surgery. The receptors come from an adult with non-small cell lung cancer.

The CDR3 region is CAWSQQGIKHNSPLHF. In nucleotides, the CDR3 is TGTGCCTGGAGTCAACAGGGGATCAAGCATAATTCACCCCTCCACTTT. The rearrangement joins TRBV30 to TRBJ1-6; TRBD1 agrees at 7 bases. Germline V gives CDR1 GTSNPN, CDR2 SVGIG (reference sequence). Trimming took 2 bases from V and 5 from J; bases not matched to a gene: 9. The CDR3 contains 16 residues. The full variable domain, with the rest looked up from reference TRBV30 and TRBJ1-6, is SQTIHQWPATLVQPVGSPLSLECTVEGTSNPNLYWYRQAAGRGLQLLFYSVGIGQISSEVPQNLSASRPQDRQFILSSKKLLLSDSGFYLCAWSQQGIKHNSPLHFGNGTRLTVT.

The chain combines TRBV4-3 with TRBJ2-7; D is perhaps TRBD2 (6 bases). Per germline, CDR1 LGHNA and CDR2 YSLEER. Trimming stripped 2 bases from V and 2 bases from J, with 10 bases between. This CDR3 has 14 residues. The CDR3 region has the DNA TGCGCCAGCAGCCAAAGACTAGGGGCCTACGAGCAGTACTTC. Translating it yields CASSQRLGAYEQYF.

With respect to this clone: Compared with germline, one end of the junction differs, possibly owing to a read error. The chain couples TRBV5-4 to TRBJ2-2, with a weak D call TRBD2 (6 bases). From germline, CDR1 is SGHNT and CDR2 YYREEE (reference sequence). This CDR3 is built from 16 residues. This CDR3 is CASSLDPGANTGELFF. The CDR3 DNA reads TGTGCCAGCAGCTTGGATCCGGGAGCGAACACCGGGGAGTTGTTTTTT.

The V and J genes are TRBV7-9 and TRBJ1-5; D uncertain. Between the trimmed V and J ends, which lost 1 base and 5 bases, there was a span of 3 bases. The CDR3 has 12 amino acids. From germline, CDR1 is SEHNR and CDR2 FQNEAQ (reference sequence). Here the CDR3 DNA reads TGTGCCAGCAGCTTAGACGATCAGCCCCAGCATTTT. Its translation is CASSLDDQPQHF.

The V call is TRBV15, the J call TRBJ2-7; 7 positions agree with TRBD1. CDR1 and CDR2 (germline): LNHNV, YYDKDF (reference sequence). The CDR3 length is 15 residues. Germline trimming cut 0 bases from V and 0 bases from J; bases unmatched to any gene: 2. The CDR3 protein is CATSREGTASYEQYF. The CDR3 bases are TGTGCCACCAGCAGAGAAGGGACAGCCTCCTACGAGCAGTACTTC.

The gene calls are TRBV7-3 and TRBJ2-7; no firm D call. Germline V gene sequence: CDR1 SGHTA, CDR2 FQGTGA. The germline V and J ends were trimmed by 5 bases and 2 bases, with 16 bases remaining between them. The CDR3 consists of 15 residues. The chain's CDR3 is CASSPNRAFPYEQYF. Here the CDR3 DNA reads TGTGCCAGCAGCCCAAACCGGGCCTTCCCCTACGAGCAGTACTTC.

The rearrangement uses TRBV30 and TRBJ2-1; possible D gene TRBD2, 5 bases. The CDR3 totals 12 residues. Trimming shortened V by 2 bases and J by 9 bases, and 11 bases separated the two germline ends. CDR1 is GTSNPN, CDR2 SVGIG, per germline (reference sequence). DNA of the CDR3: TGTGCCTGGAGTAGGTCCGCGGGTGAGCAGTTCTTC. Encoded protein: CAWSRSAGEQFF.

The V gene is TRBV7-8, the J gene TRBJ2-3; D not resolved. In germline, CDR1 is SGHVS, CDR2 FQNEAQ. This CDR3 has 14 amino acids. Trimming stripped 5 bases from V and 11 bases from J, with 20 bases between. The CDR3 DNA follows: TGTGCCAGCAGCCTACTCGACTGGACCGAGAAGCAGTATTTT. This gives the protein CASSLLDWTEKQYF.

The chain's CDR3 is CASSSAGTTGYEQYF. The CDR3 coding sequence is TGTGCCAGCAGCAGCGCCGGGACTACGGGTTACGAGCAGTACTTC. V and J are TRBV7-2 and TRBJ2-7, with 7 nucleotides matching TRBD2. The CDR3 has 15 amino acids. The trim removed 5 bases at V and 4 bases at J, leaving 11 bases unmatched. Germline lookup yields CDR1 SGHTA and CDR2 FQGNSA. Looking up the rest from reference TRBV7-2 and TRBJ2-7 gives the full variable domain: GAGVSQSPSNKVTEKGKDVELRCDPISGHTALYWYRQSLGQGLEFLIYFQGNSAPDKSGLPSDRFSAERTGGSVSTLTIQRTQQEDSAVYLCASSSAGTTGYEQYFGPGTRLTVT.

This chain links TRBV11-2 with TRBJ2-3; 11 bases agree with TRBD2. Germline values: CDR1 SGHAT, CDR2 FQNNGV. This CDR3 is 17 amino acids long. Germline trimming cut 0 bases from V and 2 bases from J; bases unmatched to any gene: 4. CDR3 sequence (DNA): TGTGCCAGCAGCTTAGATCTGACTAGCGGGGACACAGATACGCAGTATTTT. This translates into CASSLDLTSGDTDTQYF.

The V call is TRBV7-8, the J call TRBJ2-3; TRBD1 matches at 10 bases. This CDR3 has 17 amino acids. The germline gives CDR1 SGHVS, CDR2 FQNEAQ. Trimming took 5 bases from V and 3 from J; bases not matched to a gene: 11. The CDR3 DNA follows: TGTGCCAGCAGCCCCCGATCTGGGACAGGGGCAACAGATACGCAGTATTTT. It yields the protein CASSPRSGTGATDTQYF.

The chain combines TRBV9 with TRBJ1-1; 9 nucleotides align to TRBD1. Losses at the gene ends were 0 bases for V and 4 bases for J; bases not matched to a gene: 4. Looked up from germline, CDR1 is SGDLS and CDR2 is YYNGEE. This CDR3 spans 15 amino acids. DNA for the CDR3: TGTGCCAGCAGCGTAGGGGGACAGGGTGGCACTGAAGCTTTCTTT. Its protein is CASSVGGQGGTEAFF.

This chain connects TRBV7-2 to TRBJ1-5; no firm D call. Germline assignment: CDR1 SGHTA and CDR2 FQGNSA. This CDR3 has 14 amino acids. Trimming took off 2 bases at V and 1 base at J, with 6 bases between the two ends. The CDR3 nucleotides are TGTGCCAGCAGCTTATACGGGAGCAATCAGCCCCAGCATTTT. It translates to CASSLYGSNQPQHF. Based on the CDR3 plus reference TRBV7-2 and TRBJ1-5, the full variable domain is GAGVSQSPSNKVTEKGKDVELRCDPISGHTALYWYRQSLGQGLEFLIYFQGNSAPDKSGLPSDRFSAERTGGSVSTLTIQRTQQEDSAVYLCASSLYGSNQPQHFGDGTRLSIL.

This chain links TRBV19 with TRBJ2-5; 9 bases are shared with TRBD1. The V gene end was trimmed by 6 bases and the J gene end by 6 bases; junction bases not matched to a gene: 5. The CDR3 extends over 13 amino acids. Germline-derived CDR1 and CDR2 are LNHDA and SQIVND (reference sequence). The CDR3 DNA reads TGTGCCAGTAGATCTGGACAGGGGCAGACCCAGTACTTC. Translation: CASRSGQGQTQYF.

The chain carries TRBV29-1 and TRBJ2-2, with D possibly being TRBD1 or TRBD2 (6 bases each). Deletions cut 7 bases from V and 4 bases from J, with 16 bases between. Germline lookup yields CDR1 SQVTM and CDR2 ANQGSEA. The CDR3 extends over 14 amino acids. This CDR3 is CSAGRGGPTGELFF. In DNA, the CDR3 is TGCAGCGCCGGGAGAGGGGGTCCCACCGGGGAGCTGTTTTTT.

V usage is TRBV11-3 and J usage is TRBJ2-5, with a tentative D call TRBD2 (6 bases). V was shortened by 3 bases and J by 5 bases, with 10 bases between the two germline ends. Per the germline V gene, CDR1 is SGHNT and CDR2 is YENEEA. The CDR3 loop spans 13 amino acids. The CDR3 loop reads CASSLGGTETQYF. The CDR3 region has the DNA TGTGCCAGCAGCTTGGGGGGAACCGAGACCCAGTACTTC.

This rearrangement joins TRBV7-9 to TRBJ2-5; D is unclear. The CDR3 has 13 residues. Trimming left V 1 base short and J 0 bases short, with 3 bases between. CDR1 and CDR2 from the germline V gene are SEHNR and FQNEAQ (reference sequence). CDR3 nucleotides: TGTGCCAGCAGCTTAGGCGACCAAGAGACCCAGTACTTC. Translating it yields CASSLGDQETQYF.

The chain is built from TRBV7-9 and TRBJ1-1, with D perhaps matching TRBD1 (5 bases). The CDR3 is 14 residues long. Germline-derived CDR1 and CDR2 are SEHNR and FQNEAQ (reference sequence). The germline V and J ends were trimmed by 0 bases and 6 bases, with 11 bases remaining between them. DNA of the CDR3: TGTGCCAGCAGCTTAGCTCAGGGTTGGGCTGAAGCTTTCTTT. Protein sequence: CASSLAQGWAEAFF.

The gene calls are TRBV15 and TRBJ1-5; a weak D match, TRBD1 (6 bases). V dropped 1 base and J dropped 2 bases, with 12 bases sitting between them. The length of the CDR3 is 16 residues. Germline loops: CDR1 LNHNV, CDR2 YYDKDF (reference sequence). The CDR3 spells CATSRGGGRGNQPQHF. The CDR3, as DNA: TGTGCCACCAGCAGAGGGGGGGGCAGGGGCAATCAGCCCCAGCATTTT.

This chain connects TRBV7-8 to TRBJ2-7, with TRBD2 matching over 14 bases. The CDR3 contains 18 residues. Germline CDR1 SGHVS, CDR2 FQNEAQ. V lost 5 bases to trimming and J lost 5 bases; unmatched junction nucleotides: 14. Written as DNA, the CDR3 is TGTGCCAGCAGCCGCAACGAGGGACTAGCGGGAGTGGGGAACGAGCAGTACTTC. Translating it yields CASSRNEGLAGVGNEQYF.

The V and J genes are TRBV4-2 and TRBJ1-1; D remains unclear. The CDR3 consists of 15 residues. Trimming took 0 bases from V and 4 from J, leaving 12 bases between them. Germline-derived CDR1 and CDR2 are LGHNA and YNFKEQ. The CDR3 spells CASSQDSSLGTEAFF. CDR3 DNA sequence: TGTGCCAGCAGCCAAGATTCCTCCTTGGGCACTGAAGCTTTCTTT.

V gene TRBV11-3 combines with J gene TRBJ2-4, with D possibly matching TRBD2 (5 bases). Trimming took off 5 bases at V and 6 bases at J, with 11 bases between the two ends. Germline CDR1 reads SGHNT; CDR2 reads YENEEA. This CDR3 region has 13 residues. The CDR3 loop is CASSAGNGNIQYF. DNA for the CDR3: TGTGCCAGCAGCGCCGGGAACGGAAACATTCAGTACTTC.

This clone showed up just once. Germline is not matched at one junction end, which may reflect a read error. The CDR3 protein is CSAEGFWSSEQFF. The CDR3 DNA follows: TGCAGCGCTGAAGGCTTTTGGTCCTCTGAGCAGTTCTTC. This chain links TRBV29-1 with TRBJ2-1, with D unresolved. In germline, CDR1 is SQVTM, CDR2 ANQGSEA. This CDR3 is built from 13 residues.

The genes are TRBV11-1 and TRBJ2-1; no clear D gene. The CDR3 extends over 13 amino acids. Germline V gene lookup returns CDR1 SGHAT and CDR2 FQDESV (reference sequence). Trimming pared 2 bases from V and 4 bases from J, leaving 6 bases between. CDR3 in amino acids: CASSLSSYNEQFF. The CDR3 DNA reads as TGTGCCAGCAGCTTATCCTCGTACAATGAGCAGTTCTTC.

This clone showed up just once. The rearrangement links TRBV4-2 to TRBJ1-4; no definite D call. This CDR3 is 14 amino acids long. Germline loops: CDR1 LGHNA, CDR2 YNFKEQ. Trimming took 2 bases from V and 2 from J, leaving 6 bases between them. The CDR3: CASSQSQTNEKLFF. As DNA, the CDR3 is TGTGCCAGCAGCCAAAGCCAGACTAATGAAAAACTGTTTTTT.